These 25 T cell receptor beta chains were sequenced from one sample in a study of beta chain features in type 1 diabetes. General observations from the study: Across all four CD4+ subsets, people with type 1 diabetes showed modestly shorter TCRB CDR3s.

Their cognate antigens are unknown. Every bit of the isolated RNA underwent reverse transcription, so sequencing read expressed TCRB transcripts. TCRdb's copy holds only in-frame clones and misses some; the assay was immunoSEQ multiplex PCR. In the table there are around 250,000 clones, 20% of which are singletons. The specimen sequenced was naive CD4+ T cells from blood. These receptors came from a woman in her thirties or forties with type 1 diabetes.

This chain joins TRBV14 and TRBJ2-7; 9 bases are a match to TRBD2. Unmatched junction bases numbered 4, after V lost 4 bases and J lost 6 bases. Germline CDR1 SGHDN, CDR2 FVKESK. The CDR3 runs 13 residues. The CDR3 DNA follows: TGTGCCAGCAGCCGCGGACTAGCGTTCGAGCAGTACTTC. Translated, it gives CASSRGLAFEQYF.

The CDR3 DNA is TGTGCCAGCAGTTCTAGCGGCTCGAGCTCCTACAATGAGCAGTTCTTC. It is translated as CASSSSGSSSYNEQFF. The chain is built from TRBV28 and TRBJ2-1; 7 bases map to TRBD2. Germline lookup yields CDR1 MDHEN and CDR2 SYDVKM. CDR3 length: 16 amino acids. With 4 bases clipped from V and 0 bases from J, the junction kept 6 bases outside the gene matches.

This clone was found a few times. The J gene is TRBJ2-7, the V gene TRBV7-2, with D perhaps TRBD1 (6 bases). Germline V gene lookup returns CDR1 SGHTA and CDR2 FQGNSA. The germline V and J ends were trimmed by 4 bases and 7 bases, with 8 bases remaining between them. The CDR3 totals 11 residues. This CDR3 is CASSSRGEQYF. CDR3 in DNA: TGTGCCAGCAGCTCCAGGGGAGAGCAGTACTTC.

This clone has only a few counts. The chain combines TRBV7-9 with TRBJ1-6, with 7 bases aligning to TRBD1. This CDR3 is built from 16 residues. Germline V lookup: CDR1 SEHNR, CDR2 FQNEAQ (reference sequence). The V gene end was trimmed by 4 bases and the J gene end by 0 bases; junction bases not matched to a gene: 3. The CDR3 spells CASSSQGSSYNSPLHF. The CDR3 DNA reads as TGTGCCAGCAGCTCACAGGGGAGCTCCTATAATTCACCCCTCCACTTT.

This clone was seen only a few times. CDR3 protein: CASNPRDRVSYEQYF. The CDR3 coding sequence is TGTGCCAGCAACCCCCGGGACAGGGTATCCTACGAGCAGTACTTC. The chain has TRBV28 and TRBJ2-7, with 9 nucleotides matching TRBD1. Germline-derived CDR1 and CDR2 are MDHEN and SYDVKM. CDR3 size: 15 residues. V shed 7 bases, J shed 1 base, and the junction held 8 bases outside the gene matches.

CDR3 DNA: TGTGCCAGCAGTTTCCCGGGGAACTACGAGCAGTACTTC. Amino acids: CASSFPGNYEQYF. J is TRBJ2-7 and V is TRBV6-5; possible D gene TRBD2, 5 bases. Looked up from germline, CDR1 is MNHEY and CDR2 is SVGAGI. This CDR3 region has 13 residues. Trimming removed 4 bases from V and 3 bases from J, with 10 bases in between.

The rearrangement joins TRBV5-1 to TRBJ1-1; tentative D call: TRBD1 (5 bases). CDR1 SGHRS and CDR2 YFSETQ come from the germline V gene. Trimming took off 3 bases at V and 2 bases at J, with 11 bases between the two ends. The CDR3 consists of 14 residues. The chain's CDR3 is CASSSIQGNTEAFF. CDR3 in DNA: TGCGCCAGCAGCTCCATCCAGGGAAACACTGAAGCTTTCTTT.

The V call is TRBV7-3, the J call TRBJ1-1; D is unresolved. The CDR3 spans 13 residues. Between the trimmed V and J ends, which lost 5 bases and 7 bases, there was a span of 14 bases. CDR1 is SGHTA, CDR2 FQGTGA, per germline. The DNA for the CDR3 is TGTGCCAGCAGCGACCGGGCCCGGGGTGAAGCTTTCTTT. Protein product: CASSDRARGEAFF.

This clone was seen only a few times. The gene calls are TRBV15 and TRBJ2-1; maybe TRBD2 (6 bases). CDR1 and CDR2 from the germline V gene are LNHNV and YYDKDF (reference sequence). V was trimmed by 3 bases and J by 15 bases, leaving 15 bases between them. CDR3 length: 12 amino acids. The CDR3 here is CATSSTGEVAFF. The CDR3 DNA reads TGTGCCACCAGCAGTACGGGGGAGGTGGCGTTCTTC.

The J gene is TRBJ2-1, the V gene TRBV20-1, with TRBD2 matching over 8 bases. J gave up 16 bases and V 6 bases, and 11 bases lay outside the gene matches. This CDR3 contains 11 residues. Germline values: CDR1 DFQATT, CDR2 SNEGSKA (reference sequence). The CDR3 reads CSASHSGVPFF. CDR3 in DNA: TGCAGTGCCAGCCATAGCGGGGTACCATTCTTC.

This clone has more than one count but fewer than ten. The chain recombines TRBV11-3 with TRBJ2-5; maybe TRBD1 (6 bases). Deletions cut 7 bases from V and 4 bases from J, with 13 bases between. Germline V gene lookup returns CDR1 SGHNT and CDR2 YENEEA. CDR3 length: 13 amino acids. The CDR3 bases are TGTGCCAGCACCCACAGGGATGGAGAGACCCAGTACTTC. This translates into CASTHRDGETQYF.

The chain carries TRBV30 and TRBJ2-5; 11 bases map to TRBD2. The CDR3 has 14 amino acids. The germline CDR1 and CDR2 sequences are GTSNPN and SVGIG (reference sequence). J lost 5 bases, V lost 5 bases, and 7 bases had no gene match. CDR3 protein: CAWSRTSGSETQYF. In DNA form, the CDR3 reads TGTGCCTGGTCCCGAACTAGCGGGAGTGAGACCCAGTACTTC.

This clone appeared a few times. The chain joins TRBV7-2 to TRBJ1-3, with TRBD1 matching over 10 bases. The CDR3 length is 16 residues. V lost 3 bases to trimming and J lost 8 bases; unmatched junction nucleotides: 10. CDR1 and CDR2 (germline): SGHTA, FQGNSA. The CDR3 spells CASSLFPGQGLDTIYF. CDR3 DNA: TGTGCCAGCAGCTTGTTCCCGGGACAGGGGTTGGACACCATATATTTT.

This clone came up a few times. The rearrangement links TRBV30 to TRBJ1-1, with D perhaps matching TRBD1 (6 bases). This CDR3 is 14 amino acids long. Germline V gene lookup returns CDR1 GTSNPN and CDR2 SVGIG (reference sequence). Trimming took 1 base from V and 1 from J, leaving 10 bases between them. For the CDR3, the DNA is TGTGCCTGGAGTGATAGGACAGCGAACACTGAAGCTTTCTTT. Protein sequence: CAWSDRTANTEAFF.

The genes are TRBV18 and TRBJ1-6; no definite D call. The CDR3 runs to 14 residues. Germline-derived CDR1 and CDR2 are KGHSH and LQKENI. The germline V and J ends were trimmed by 2 bases and 7 bases, with 9 bases remaining between them. The CDR3 DNA reads as TGTGCCAGCTCACCAGCGAACCAAAATTCACCCCTCCACTTT. Translated, it gives CASSPANQNSPLHF. The full variable domain, rest sourced from reference TRBV18 and TRBJ1-6, is NAGVMQNPRHLVRRRGQEARLRCSPMKGHSHVYWYRQLPEEGLKFMVYLQKENIIDESGMPKERFSAEFPKEGPSILRIQQVVRGDSAAYFCASSPANQNSPLHFGNGTRLTVT.

This clone was recorded a few times. The gene calls are TRBV23-1 and TRBJ1-5; 10 positions agree with TRBD1. TRBV23-1 is marked as an open reading frame, function uncertain. This CDR3 has 17 amino acids. The V and J ends lost 7 bases and 6 bases, in that order; junction bases with no gene match: 15. CDR3 residues: CASTSRRTGGDRQPQHF. In DNA form, the CDR3 reads TGCGCCAGCACTTCACGGCGGACAGGGGGTGATCGTCAGCCCCAGCATTTT.

CDR3 sequence: CAWSGSGFGEKLFF. The CDR3 DNA is TGTGCCTGGAGTGGGTCGGGATTTGGGGAAAAACTGTTTTTT. The rearrangement joins TRBV30 to TRBJ1-4; D gene uncertain. The length of the CDR3 is 14 residues. Germline V lookup: CDR1 GTSNPN, CDR2 SVGIG (reference sequence). Trimming stripped 1 base from V and 8 bases from J, with 14 bases between.

The rearrangement uses TRBV29-1 and TRBJ2-7; 9 nucleotides match TRBD1. Germline loops: CDR1 SQVTM, CDR2 ANQGSEA. This CDR3 contains 13 residues. Unmatched junction bases numbered 7, after V lost 4 bases and J lost 6 bases. DNA for the CDR3: TGCAGCGTTGGGTACAGGGGGCTACGCGAGCAGTACTTC. Its protein is CSVGYRGLREQYF.

The chain has TRBV29-1 and TRBJ2-3; no clear D gene. Deletions cut 6 bases from V and 6 bases from J, with 13 bases between. The CDR3 runs 12 residues. The V gene's germline CDR1 is SQVTM and CDR2 ANQGSEA. As DNA, the CDR3 is TGCAGCGTGGCTAGTCAGTCGGATACGCAGTATTTT. It encodes CSVASQSDTQYF.

This chain links TRBV21-1 with TRBJ1-1; TRBD1 was called by the table and not checked on the DNA. TRBV21-1 represents a pseudogene. There are 11 residues in the CDR3. CDR3 in amino acids: CAKTDHTEAFF. CDR3 in DNA: TGTGCCAAGACAGATCACACTGAAGCTTTCTTT.

This clone has only a few counts. In the same sample, other DNA sequences code for this CDR3. The chain uses TRBV28 and TRBJ2-7; 11 bases line up with TRBD1. J was trimmed by 3 bases and V by 6 bases; bases with no gene match: 4. CDR1 MDHEN and CDR2 SYDVKM come from the germline V gene. The CDR3 covers 14 residues. Written as DNA, the CDR3 is TGTGCCAGCAGGGGGACAGGGGGTAACTACGAGCAGTACTTC. It codes for CASRGTGGNYEQYF.

For the CDR3, the DNA is TGCGCCAGCAGCCAAGATCTCTCTAGAGGAGCTTTCTTT. Translation: CASSQDLSRGAFF. The chain recombines TRBV4-1 with TRBJ1-1; D is unclear. Trimming stripped 0 bases from V and 10 bases from J, with 12 bases between. This CDR3 is 13 amino acids long. Germline V CDR1 and CDR2: MGHRA, YSYEKL.

This clone was counted a few times. This chain uses TRBV5-4 with TRBJ2-1, with D hard to call. CDR1 and CDR2 from the germline V gene are SGHNT and YYREEE (reference sequence). This CDR3 comprises 15 residues. Trimming took off 0 bases at V and 0 bases at J, with 7 bases between the two ends. CDR3 DNA: TGTGCCAGCAGCTTGGGACCAGGCTCCTACAATGAGCAGTTCTTC. Translated: CASSLGPGSYNEQFF.

This clone was seen a few times. The chain links TRBV27 to TRBJ1-5, with 7 positions matching TRBD1. CDR1 and CDR2 (germline): MNHEY, SMNVEV (reference sequence). This CDR3 contains 15 residues. J lost 9 bases, V lost 3 bases, and 11 bases had no gene match. CDR3 amino acids: CASSFASRGSGPQHF. In DNA, the CDR3 is TGTGCCAGCAGTTTCGCCTCCAGGGGGTCGGGGCCCCAGCATTTT.

Concerning this clone: In the same sample, other DNA sequences code for this CDR3. V and J are TRBV7-9 and TRBJ1-1, with no clear D. This CDR3 comprises 13 residues. Deletions cut 2 bases from V and 0 bases from J, with 4 bases between. In germline, CDR1 is SEHNR, CDR2 FQNEAQ (reference sequence). The CDR3 sequence: CASSLTVNTEAFF. Here the CDR3 DNA reads TGTGCCAGCAGCTTAACAGTGAACACTGAAGCTTTCTTT.